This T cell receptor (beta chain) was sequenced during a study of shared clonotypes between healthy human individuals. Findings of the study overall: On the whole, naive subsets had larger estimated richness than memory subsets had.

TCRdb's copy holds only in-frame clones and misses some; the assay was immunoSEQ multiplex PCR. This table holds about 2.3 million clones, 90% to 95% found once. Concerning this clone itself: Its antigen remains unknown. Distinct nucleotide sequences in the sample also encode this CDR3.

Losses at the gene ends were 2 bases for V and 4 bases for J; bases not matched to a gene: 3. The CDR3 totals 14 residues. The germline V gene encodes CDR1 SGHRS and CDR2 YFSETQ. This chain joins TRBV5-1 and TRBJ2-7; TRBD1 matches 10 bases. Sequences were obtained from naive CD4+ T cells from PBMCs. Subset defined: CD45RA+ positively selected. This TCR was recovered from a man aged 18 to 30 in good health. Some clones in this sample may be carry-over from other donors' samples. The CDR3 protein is CASSLRTGGYEQYF. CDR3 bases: TGCGCCAGCAGCTTAAGGACAGGGGGGTACGAGCAGTACTTC.